This TCR beta chain originates from a study of CD8 T cells in Susac syndrome (dated by TCRdb to the late 2010s). For the wider study: Repertoire sequencing was used to test whether CD8+ T cell activation and differentiation in Susac syndrome was antigen driven. CD8+ T cell repertoire clonality was compared between eleven to twelve healthy donors, around 14 Susac syndrome patients and roughly 15 multiple sclerosis patients.

High-throughput TCR beta sequencing profiled peripheral blood CD8+ and CD4+ T cells from healthy donors, Susac syndrome patients and multiple sclerosis patients. The multiple sclerosis controls were treatment-naive patients who had stable or active relapsing-remitting disease and met the revised McDonald criteria. Bulk CD8+ and CD4+ T cells were purified magnetically by negative isolation, whereas CD8+ TEMRA cells were enriched by FACS. Blood was collected in EDTA tubes and processed within 24 hours, with PBMCs isolated through density gradient centrifugation. PBMCs destined for TCR sequencing were cryopreserved in liquid nitrogen and later thawed in a 37 °C water bath. The sorted or isolated CD4+, CD8+ and CD8+ TEMRA cells had a purity of 90% or higher. V lost 4 bases and J lost 2 bases, and the count of bases not matched to a germline gene is 3. From cysteine to phenylalanine, the CDR3 is 14 amino acids long. The CDR3 DNA has 42 bases and is translated from base 1. For CDR1 and CDR2, the germline V gene (reference sequence) lists LGHDT and YNNKEL.

The study at large found these results: The TCR sequencing and HLA analysis was acknowledged to have included a relatively small number of individuals.

As concerns this clonotype: Its antigen is currently not known. Base qualities are not at hand, and no much larger clone is one base apart.

RNA was extracted using the RNeasy kit, and roughly 0.5 to 1 microgram was reverse transcribed with random hexamers. The immunoSEQ multiplex PCR assay, which covers 54 Vbeta and 13 Jbeta segments, was used to amplify TCR beta CDR3 regions. PCR amplification bias was corrected using a synthetic template baseline for primer optimization and computational correction. From the authors' description of their analysis: Reads were assigned to V, D and J genes according to IMGT and analyzed in immunoSEQ Analyzer, with only productive sequences retained. Clonality was calculated as one minus the Shannon entropy normalized by log2 of the number of productive unique sequences. Public and private clones were assessed among the 100 most prevalent clones of each patient and control. A clone was defined as Susac-specific if it was absent from the healthy and MS cohorts, from some 1,100 published viral clones and from other ImmuneACCESS disease sequences. TCRdb's own reprocessing of the public reads used fastp at Q25 and MiXCR and kept productive beta chains. Rows are unified per CDR3 protein, each entry keeping the most common DNA and genes. The V and J calls were determined by TCRdb, not by the authors. The sample data list fewer than 250,000 distinct CDR3 sequences, and roughly 92% of these were observed just once. The ten top clones hold approximately 0.13% of the sample.

Sequencing used CD8+ T cells from PBMCs. The chain uses TRBV3-1 and TRBJ2-3, with TRBD2 matching 7 junction bases. This receptor was obtained from a human donor with multiple sclerosis. The sequence in DNA is TGTGCCAGCAGCCCGGGACTAAACACAGATACGCAGTATTTT. It is translated as CASSPGLNTDTQYF.